The rows below give T cell receptor beta chains drawn from one sample of a study of early T cells in non-severe SARS-CoV-2 infection. TCRdb reprocessed the 5' RACE reads via MiXCR and lists one record per CDR3 protein. Here the sample spans 37,000 or so distinct CDR3 sequences, about 5.3% being singletons. Source material: whole blood. The receptors were gathered from an adult who was a healthcare worker with PCR-confirmed SARS-CoV-2 infection or an uninfected control (not recorded which). CDR3s include the opening cysteine and the closing phenylalanine or tryptophan. The D gene is left open where the match is weak. The size field is filled for only some rows; it gives once, few, many or a size class.

abundance	v_gene	j_gene	d_gene	CDR3aa	CDR3nt
.	TRBV6-1	TRBJ1-2	.	CASSEGRANYGYTF	TGTGCCAGCAGTGAAGGCAGGGCTAACTATGGCTACACCTTC
many	TRBV6-2/TRBV6-3	TRBJ2-5	.	CASTPLELQETQYF	TGTGCCAGCACCCCGTTGGAGCTGCAAGAGACCCAGTACTTC
.	TRBV12-3/TRBV12-4	TRBJ2-4	.	CASSFGGQGNIQYF	TGTGCCAGCAGTTTCGGGGGTCAGGGGAACATTCAGTACTTC
.	TRBV30	TRBJ1-4	.	CAWSRDFEKLFF	TGTGCCTGGAGTCGGGACTTTGAAAAACTGTTTTTT
.	TRBV24-1	TRBJ1-5	.	CATSGGGWQPQHF	TGTGCCACCAGTGGGGGGGGCTGGCAGCCCCAGCATTTT
few	TRBV5-6	TRBJ1-6	.	CASSSNSPLHF	TGTGCCAGCAGCTCAAATTCACCCCTCCACTTT
few	TRBV6-4	TRBJ1-1	.	CASRKTGGGTEAFF	TGTGCCAGCAGGAAGACAGGAGGGGGAACTGAAGCTTTCTTT
.	TRBV7-6	TRBJ2-1	TRBD2	CASSLTSGMNYNEQFF	TGTGCCAGCAGCTTAACTAGCGGGATGAACTACAATGAGCAGTTCTTC
.	TRBV6-4	TRBJ2-2	.	CASSNRVDGELFF	TGTGCCAGCAGCAACAGGGTTGACGGGGAGCTGTTTTTT
many	TRBV9	TRBJ2-1	.	CASSVAYRGPYNEQFF	TGTGCCAGCAGCGTAGCTTACCGTGGTCCCTACAATGAGCAGTTCTTC
.	TRBV20-1	TRBJ2-7	.	CSALLAHSYEQYF	TGCAGTGCCCTCCTAGCGCACTCCTACGAGCAGTACTTC
.	TRBV7-2	TRBJ1-3	.	CASSSTGWGNTIYF	TGTGCCAGCAGCTCCACGGGTTGGGGAAACACCATATATTTT
many	TRBV6-1	TRBJ2-3	.	CASSEAWPPQYF	TGTGCCAGCAGTGAAGCGTGGCCCCCGCAGTATTTT
many	TRBV5-1	TRBJ2-5	.	CASSLEGGSQETQYF	TGCGCCAGCAGCTTGGAGGGGGGGTCCCAAGAGACCCAGTACTTC
once	TRBV12-3/TRBV12-4	TRBJ1-1	.	CASARGTTEAFF	TGTGCCAGCGCACGGGGGACCACTGAAGCTTTCTTT
many	TRBV25-1	TRBJ2-7	TRBD1	CASTPWDREYEQYF	TGTGCCAGCACCCCATGGGACAGGGAATACGAGCAGTACTTC
many	TRBV27	TRBJ1-5	.	CASSSNQPQHF	TGTGCCAGCAGTTCCAATCAGCCCCAGCATTTT
many	TRBV4-3	TRBJ2-5	TRBD2	CASSQALRLAGEETQYF	TGCGCCAGCAGCCAAGCTCTACGACTAGCGGGGGAAGAGACCCAGTACTTC
few	TRBV7-2	TRBJ1-6	.	CASSTGTVNNSPLHF	TGTGCCAGCAGTACAGGGACGGTCAATAATTCACCCCTCCACTTT
many	TRBV3-1	TRBJ2-3	TRBD1	CASSQTQGEDTQYF	TGTGCCAGCAGCCAAACCCAGGGGGAAGATACGCAGTATTTT
many	TRBV6-5	TRBJ2-1	TRBD2	CASRTGTNAYNEQFF	TGTGCCAGCAGGACCGGGACTAACGCCTACAATGAGCAGTTCTTC
many	TRBV6-5	TRBJ1-1	.	CASSLNTPIQGNTEAFF	TGTGCCAGCAGTCTTAATACACCTATACAGGGGAACACTGAAGCTTTCTTT
few	TRBV5-1	TRBJ1-1	.	CASSWGGGGTEAFF	TGCGCCAGCAGCTGGGGCGGGGGCGGCACTGAAGCTTTCTTT
many	TRBV10-2	TRBJ2-7	TRBD2	CASSEAGGPYEQYF	TGCGCCAGCAGTGAGGCGGGAGGCCCCTACGAGCAGTACTTC
many	TRBV15	TRBJ2-1	.	CATSRRRGGYNEQFF	TGTGCCACCAGCAGGCGGAGGGGGGGCTACAATGAGCAGTTCTTC
many	TRBV15	TRBJ2-2	TRBD1	CATSSSQGARTGELFF	TGTGCCACCAGCAGTTCCCAGGGGGCTCGCACCGGGGAGCTGTTTTTT
.	TRBV29-1	TRBJ1-5	.	CSVEDLHF	TGCAGCGTTGAAGATCTGCATTTT
many	TRBV5-6	TRBJ2-7	TRBD2	CASSGGLAGRYEQYF	TGTGCCAGCAGCGGCGGACTAGCGGGGCGCTACGAGCAGTACTTC
.	TRBV24-1	TRBJ2-5	TRBD1	CASFDPGTGGQETQYF	TGTGCCTCGTTCGACCCCGGGACAGGGGGTCAAGAGACCCAGTACTTC
many	TRBV7-2	TRBJ2-5	TRBD2	CASSDRDYIQETQYF	TGTGCCAGCAGCGACCGGGACTACATCCAAGAGACCCAGTACTTC
many	TRBV5-1	TRBJ2-5	.	CASRGEAQYF	TGCGCCAGCAGAGGTGAGGCCCAGTACTTC
few	TRBV20-1	TRBJ1-2	.	CSARATSIYGYTF	TGCAGTGCCAGAGCCACTTCAATCTATGGCTACACCTTC
few	TRBV27	TRBJ2-1	.	CASSRDGSYNEQFF	TGTGCCAGCAGCCGGGACGGCTCCTACAATGAGCAGTTCTTC
many	TRBV6-5	TRBJ1-4	.	CASSYSSRASTNEKLFF	TGTGCCAGCAGTTACTCTAGCAGGGCCTCAACTAATGAAAAACTGTTTTTC
many	TRBV6-1	TRBJ2-1	.	CASSELRGRQFF	TGTGCCAGCAGTGAACTGAGGGGAAGGCAGTTCTTC
few	TRBV7-8	TRBJ2-1	TRBD1	CASSIPTGITTPGSYNEQFF	TGTGCCAGCAGCATTCCGACAGGGATCACAACCCCGGGCTCCTACAATGAGCAGTTCTTC
.	TRBV7-9	TRBJ2-4	TRBD1	CASSLAAGQGTWF	TGTGCCAGCAGCTTAGCCGCGGGACAGGGGACATGGTTC
many	TRBV7-9	TRBJ2-7	TRBD1	CASSNDRADSYEQYF	TGTGCCAGCAGCAACGACAGGGCCGACTCCTACGAGCAGTACTTC
few	TRBV27	TRBJ2-1	TRBD2	CASSSLAVKYNEQFF	TGTGCCAGCAGTTCCCTAGCGGTAAAATACAATGAGCAGTTCTTC
few	TRBV29-1	TRBJ1-2	TRBD1	CSVVKDRVYTF	TGCAGCGTTGTCAAGGACAGGGTCTACACCTTC
many	TRBV2	TRBJ2-1	.	CASRAELSYNEQFF	TGTGCCAGCAGGGCAGAGCTCTCCTACAATGAGCAGTTCTTC
.	TRBV12-3/TRBV12-4	TRBJ1-6	TRBD1	CASSPRRNRDRGSPLHF	TGTGCCAGCAGTCCCCGGAGAAACCGGGACAGGGGTTCACCCCTCCACTTT
many	TRBV20-1	TRBJ2-3	TRBD1	CSASLSGGVDTQYF	TGCAGTGCTAGCCTTTCAGGGGGCGTAGATACGCAGTATTTT
medium-sized	TRBV20-1	TRBJ2-1	.	CSASGQRVYEQFF	TGCAGTGCTAGTGGGCAGAGGGTCTATGAGCAGTTCTTC
many	TRBV7-3	TRBJ2-2	.	CVSSLTDGGYLFF	TGTGTCAGCAGCTTAACTGACGGCGGGTATCTGTTTTTT
few	TRBV28	TRBJ1-2	.	CASSPLDRGRYYGYTF	TGTGCCAGCAGTCCACTCGACCGCGGCCGCTACTATGGCTACACCTTC
many	TRBV18	TRBJ2-1	.	CASSPAPSYNEQFF	TGTGCCAGCTCACCAGCCCCCTCCTACAATGAGCAGTTCTTC